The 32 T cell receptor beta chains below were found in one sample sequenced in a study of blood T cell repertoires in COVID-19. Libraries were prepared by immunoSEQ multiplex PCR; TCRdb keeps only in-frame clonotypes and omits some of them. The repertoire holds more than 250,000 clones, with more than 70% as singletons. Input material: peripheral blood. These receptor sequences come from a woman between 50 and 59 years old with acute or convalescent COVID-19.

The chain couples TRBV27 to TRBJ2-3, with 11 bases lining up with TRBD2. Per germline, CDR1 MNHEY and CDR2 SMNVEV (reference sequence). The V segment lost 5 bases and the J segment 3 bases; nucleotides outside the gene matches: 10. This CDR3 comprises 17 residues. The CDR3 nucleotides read TGTGCCAGCAGTACTCCGGGACTAGCGGAGGGTACAGATACGCAGTATTTT. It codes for CASSTPGLAEGTDTQYF.

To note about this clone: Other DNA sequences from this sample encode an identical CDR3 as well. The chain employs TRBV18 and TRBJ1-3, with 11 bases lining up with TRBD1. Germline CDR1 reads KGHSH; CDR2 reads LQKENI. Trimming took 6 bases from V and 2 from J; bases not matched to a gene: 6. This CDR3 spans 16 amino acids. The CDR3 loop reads CASSQGQGATGNTIYF. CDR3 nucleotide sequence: TGTGCCAGCTCGCAAGGACAGGGGGCTACTGGAAACACCATATATTTT.

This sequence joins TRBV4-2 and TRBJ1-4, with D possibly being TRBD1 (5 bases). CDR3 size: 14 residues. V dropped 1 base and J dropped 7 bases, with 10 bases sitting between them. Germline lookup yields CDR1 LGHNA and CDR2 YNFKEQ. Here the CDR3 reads CASSQGDSLEKLFF. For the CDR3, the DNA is TGTGCCAGCAGCCAAGGAGACAGTCTTGAAAAACTGTTTTTT.

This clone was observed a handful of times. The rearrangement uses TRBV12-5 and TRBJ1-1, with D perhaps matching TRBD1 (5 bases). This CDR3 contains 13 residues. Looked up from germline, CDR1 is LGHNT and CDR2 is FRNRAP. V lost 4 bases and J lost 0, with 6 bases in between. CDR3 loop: CASGSTVNTEAFF. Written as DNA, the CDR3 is TGTGCTAGTGGTTCGACAGTGAACACTGAAGCTTTCTTT.

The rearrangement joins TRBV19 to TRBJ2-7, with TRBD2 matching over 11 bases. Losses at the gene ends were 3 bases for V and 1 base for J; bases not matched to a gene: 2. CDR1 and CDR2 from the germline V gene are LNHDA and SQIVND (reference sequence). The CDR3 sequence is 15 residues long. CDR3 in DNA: TGTGCCAGTAGTATGGGACTAGCGGTATCCTACGAGCAGTACTTC. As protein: CASSMGLAVSYEQYF. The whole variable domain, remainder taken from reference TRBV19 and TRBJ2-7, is DGGITQSPKYLFRKEGQNVTLSCEQNLNHDAMYWYRQDPGQGLRLIYYSQIVNDFQKGDIAEGYSVSREKKESFPLTVTSAQKNPTAFYLCASSMGLAVSYEQYFGPGTRLTVT.

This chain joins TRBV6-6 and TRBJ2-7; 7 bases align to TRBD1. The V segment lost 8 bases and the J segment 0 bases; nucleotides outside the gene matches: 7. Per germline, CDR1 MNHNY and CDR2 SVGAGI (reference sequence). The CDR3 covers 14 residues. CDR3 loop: CASARTGLSYEQYF. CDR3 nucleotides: TGTGCCAGCGCCAGGACAGGCCTCTCCTACGAGCAGTACTTC.

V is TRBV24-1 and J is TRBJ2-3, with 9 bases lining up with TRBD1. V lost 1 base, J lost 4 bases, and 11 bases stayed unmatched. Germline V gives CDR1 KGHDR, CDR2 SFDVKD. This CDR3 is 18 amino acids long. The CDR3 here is CATSDFGWGTGMADTQYF. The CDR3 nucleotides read TGTGCCACCAGTGATTTCGGATGGGGGACAGGGATGGCAGATACGCAGTATTTT.

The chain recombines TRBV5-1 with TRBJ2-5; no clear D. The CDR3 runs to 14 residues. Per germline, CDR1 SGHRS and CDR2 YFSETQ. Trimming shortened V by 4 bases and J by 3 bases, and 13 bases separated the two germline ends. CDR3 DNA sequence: TGCGCCAGCAGCCTGGGAAGTCGAGAAGAGACCCAGTACTTC. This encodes CASSLGSREETQYF.

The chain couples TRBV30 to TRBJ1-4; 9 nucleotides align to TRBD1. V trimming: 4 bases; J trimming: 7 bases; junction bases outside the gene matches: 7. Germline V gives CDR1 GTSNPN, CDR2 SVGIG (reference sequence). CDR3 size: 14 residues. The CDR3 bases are TGTGCCTGGAATGAGGGGACAGGGAGTGAAAAACTGTTTTTT. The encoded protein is CAWNEGTGSEKLFF.

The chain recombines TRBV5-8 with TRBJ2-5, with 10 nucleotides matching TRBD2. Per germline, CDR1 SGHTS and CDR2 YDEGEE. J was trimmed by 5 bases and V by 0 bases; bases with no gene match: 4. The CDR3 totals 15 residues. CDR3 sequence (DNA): TGTGCCAGCAGCTTGGAACTAGCGGGATTGGAGACCCAGTACTTC. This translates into CASSLELAGLETQYF.

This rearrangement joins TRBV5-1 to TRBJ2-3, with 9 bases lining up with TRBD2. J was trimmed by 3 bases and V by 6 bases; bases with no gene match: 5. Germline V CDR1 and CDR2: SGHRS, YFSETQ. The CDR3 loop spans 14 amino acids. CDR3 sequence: CASTAGGATDTQYF. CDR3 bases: TGCGCCAGCACCGCGGGGGGGGCAACAGATACGCAGTATTTT.

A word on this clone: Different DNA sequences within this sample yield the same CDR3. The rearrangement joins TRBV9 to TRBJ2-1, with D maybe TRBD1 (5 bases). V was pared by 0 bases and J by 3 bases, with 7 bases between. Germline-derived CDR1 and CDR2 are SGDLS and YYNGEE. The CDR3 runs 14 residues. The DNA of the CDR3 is TGTGCCAGCAGCGTAGGGGGCAACTACAATGAGCAGTTCTTC. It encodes CASSVGGNYNEQFF.

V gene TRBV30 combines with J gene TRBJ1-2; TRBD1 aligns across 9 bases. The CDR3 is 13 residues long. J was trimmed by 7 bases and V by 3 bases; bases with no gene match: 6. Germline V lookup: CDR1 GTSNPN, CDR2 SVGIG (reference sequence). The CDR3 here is CAWSHTQGAGYTF. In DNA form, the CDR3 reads TGTGCCTGGAGCCACACACAGGGGGCTGGCTACACCTTC.

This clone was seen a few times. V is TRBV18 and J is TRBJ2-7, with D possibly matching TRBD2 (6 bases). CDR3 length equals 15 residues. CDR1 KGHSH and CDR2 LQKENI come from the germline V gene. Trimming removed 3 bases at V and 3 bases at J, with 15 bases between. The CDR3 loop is CASSPFTGRNYEQYF. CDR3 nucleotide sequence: TGTGCCAGCTCACCCTTCACCGGGAGAAACTACGAGCAGTACTTC. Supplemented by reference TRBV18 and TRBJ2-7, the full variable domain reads NAGVMQNPRHLVRRRGQEARLRCSPMKGHSHVYWYRQLPEEGLKFMVYLQKENIIDESGMPKERFSAEFPKEGPSILRIQQVVRGDSAAYFCASSPFTGRNYEQYFGPGTRLTVT.

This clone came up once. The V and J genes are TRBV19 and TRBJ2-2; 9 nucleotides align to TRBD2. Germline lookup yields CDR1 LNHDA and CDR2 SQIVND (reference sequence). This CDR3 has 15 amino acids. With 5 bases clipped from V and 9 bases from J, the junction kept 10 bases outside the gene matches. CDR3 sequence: CASSPFWRGGWELFF. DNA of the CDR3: TGTGCCAGTAGTCCGTTCTGGCGGGGGGGCTGGGAGCTGTTTTTT. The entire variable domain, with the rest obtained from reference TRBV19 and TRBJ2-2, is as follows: DGGITQSPKYLFRKEGQNVTLSCEQNLNHDAMYWYRQDPGQGLRLIYYSQIVNDFQKGDIAEGYSVSREKKESFPLTVTSAQKNPTAFYLCASSPFWRGGWELFFGEGSRLTVL.

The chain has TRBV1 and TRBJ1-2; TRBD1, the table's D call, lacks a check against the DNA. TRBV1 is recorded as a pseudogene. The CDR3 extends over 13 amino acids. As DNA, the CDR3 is TGCACCAGCCTCGAGGTACAGGGGGAAGGCTACACCTTC. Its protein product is CTSLEVQGEGYTF.

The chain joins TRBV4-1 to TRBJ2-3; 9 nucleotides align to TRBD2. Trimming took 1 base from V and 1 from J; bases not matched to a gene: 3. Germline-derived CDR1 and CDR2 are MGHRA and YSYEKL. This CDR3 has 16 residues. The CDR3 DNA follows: TGCGCCAGCAGCCAAGGAGCGGGAGGAGGCACAGATACGCAGTATTTT. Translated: CASSQGAGGGTDTQYF.

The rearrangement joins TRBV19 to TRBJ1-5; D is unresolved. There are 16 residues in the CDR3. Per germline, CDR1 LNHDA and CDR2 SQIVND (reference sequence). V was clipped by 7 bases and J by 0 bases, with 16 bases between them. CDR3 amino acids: CASTPEREYSNQPQHF. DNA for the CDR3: TGTGCCAGTACCCCGGAGAGGGAATATAGCAATCAGCCCCAGCATTTT.

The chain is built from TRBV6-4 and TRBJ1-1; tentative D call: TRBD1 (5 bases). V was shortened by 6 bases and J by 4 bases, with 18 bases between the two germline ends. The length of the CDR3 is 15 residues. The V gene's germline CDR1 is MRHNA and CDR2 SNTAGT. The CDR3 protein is CASRDPSGGGTEAFF. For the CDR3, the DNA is TGTGCCAGCAGAGACCCTTCGGGCGGGGGCACTGAAGCTTTCTTT.

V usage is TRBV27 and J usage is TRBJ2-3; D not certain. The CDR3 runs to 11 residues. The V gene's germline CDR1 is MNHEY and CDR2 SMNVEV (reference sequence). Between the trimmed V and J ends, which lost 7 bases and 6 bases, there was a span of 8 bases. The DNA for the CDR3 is TGTGCCAGCACCTTTATGGATACGCAGTATTTT. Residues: CASTFMDTQYF.

CDR3 loop: CASSTRDMNTEAFF. The CDR3 DNA reads TGTGCCAGCTCGACCAGGGATATGAACACTGAAGCTTTCTTT. This chain connects TRBV18 to TRBJ1-1; the D gene is possibly TRBD1 (5 bases). CDR1 is KGHSH, CDR2 LQKENI, per germline. The CDR3 covers 14 residues. The V and J ends lost 6 bases and 0 bases respectively, with 11 bases between them.

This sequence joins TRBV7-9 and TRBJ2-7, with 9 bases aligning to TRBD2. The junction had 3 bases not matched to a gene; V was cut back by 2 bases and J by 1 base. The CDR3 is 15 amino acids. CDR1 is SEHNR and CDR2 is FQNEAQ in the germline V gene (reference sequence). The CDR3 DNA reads TGTGCCAGCAGCTTACCGGGACTAGCTTCCTACGAGCAGTACTTC. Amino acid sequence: CASSLPGLASYEQYF.

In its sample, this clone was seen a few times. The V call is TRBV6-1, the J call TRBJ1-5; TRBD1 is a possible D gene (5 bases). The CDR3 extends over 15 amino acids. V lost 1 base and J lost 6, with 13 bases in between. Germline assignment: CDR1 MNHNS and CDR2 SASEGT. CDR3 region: CASSEGVLGGQPQHF. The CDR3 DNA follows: TGTGCCAGCAGTGAAGGGGTCCTGGGGGGTCAGCCCCAGCATTTT.

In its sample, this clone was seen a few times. The CDR3 loop reads CASSLDLAGGPGTGELFF. CDR3 nucleotide sequence: TGTGCCAGCAGCTTAGATTTGGCGGGAGGGCCGGGGACCGGGGAGCTGTTTTTT. This chain uses TRBV5-5 with TRBJ2-2; 9 bases align to TRBD2. V was pared by 2 bases and J by 5 bases, with 13 bases of the junction left unmatched. The CDR3 sequence is 18 residues long. Germline loops: CDR1 SGHKS, CDR2 YYEKEE (reference sequence).

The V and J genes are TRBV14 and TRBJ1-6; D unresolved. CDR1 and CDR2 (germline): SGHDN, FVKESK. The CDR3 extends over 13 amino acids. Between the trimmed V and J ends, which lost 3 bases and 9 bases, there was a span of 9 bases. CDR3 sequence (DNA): TGTGCCAGCAGCCATACAGAGGGTTCACCCCTCCACTTT. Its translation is CASSHTEGSPLHF.

The CDR3 sequence is CASSQSIVTGANVLTF. The CDR3, as DNA: TGCGCCAGCAGTCAATCTATCGTAACAGGGGCCAACGTCCTGACTTTC. The gene calls are TRBV23-1 and TRBJ2-6; D is unclear. TRBV23-1 falls under the ORF class, with uncertain function. The CDR3 length is 16 residues. V shed 0 bases and J shed 4 bases, with 10 bases lying between them.

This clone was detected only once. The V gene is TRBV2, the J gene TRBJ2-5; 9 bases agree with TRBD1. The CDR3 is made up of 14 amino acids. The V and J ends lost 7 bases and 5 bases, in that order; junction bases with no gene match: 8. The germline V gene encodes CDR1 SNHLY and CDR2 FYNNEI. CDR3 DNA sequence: TGTGCCAGCATCCAACAGGGGGCAGGGGAGACCCAGTACTTC. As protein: CASIQQGAGETQYF. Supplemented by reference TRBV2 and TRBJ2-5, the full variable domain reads EPEVTQTPSHQVTQMGQEVILRCVPISNHLYFYWYRQILGQKVEFLVSFYNNEISEKSEIFDDQFSVERPDGSNFTLKIRSTKLEDSAMYFCASIQQGAGETQYFGPGTRLLVL.

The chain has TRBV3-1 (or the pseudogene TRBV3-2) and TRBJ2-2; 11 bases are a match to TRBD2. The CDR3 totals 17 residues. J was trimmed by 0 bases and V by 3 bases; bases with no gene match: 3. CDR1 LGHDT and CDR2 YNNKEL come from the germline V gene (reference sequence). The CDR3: CASSQGLAVPNTGELFF. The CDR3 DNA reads TGTGCCAGCAGCCAGGGACTAGCGGTTCCGAACACCGGGGAGCTGTTTTTT.

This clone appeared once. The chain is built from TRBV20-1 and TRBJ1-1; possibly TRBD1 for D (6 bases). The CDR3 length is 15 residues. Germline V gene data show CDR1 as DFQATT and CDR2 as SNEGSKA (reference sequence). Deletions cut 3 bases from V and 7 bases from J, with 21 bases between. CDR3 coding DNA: TGCAGTGCTAGTTATCAGACAGGTCGAGAGGGTGAAGCTTTCTTT. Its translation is CSASYQTGREGEAFF.

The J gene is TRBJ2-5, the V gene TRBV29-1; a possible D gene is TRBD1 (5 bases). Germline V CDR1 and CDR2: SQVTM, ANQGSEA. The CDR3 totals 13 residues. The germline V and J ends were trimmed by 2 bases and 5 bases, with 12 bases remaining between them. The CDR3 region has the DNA TGCAGCGTTGAACCAGGGAAGGGGGAGACCCAGTACTTC. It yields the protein CSVEPGKGETQYF. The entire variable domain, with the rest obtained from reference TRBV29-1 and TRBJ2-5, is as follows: SAVISQKPSRDICQRGTSLTIQCQVDSQVTMMFWYRQQPGQSLTLIATANQGSEATYESGFVIDKFPISRPNLTFSTLTVSNMSPEDSSIYLCSVEPGKGETQYFGPGTRLLVL.

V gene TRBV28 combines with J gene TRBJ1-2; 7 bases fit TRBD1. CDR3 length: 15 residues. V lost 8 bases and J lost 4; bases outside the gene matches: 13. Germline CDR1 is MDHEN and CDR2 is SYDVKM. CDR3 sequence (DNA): TGTGCCAGCTGCGGAGGGGGCAGTCTCCCCTATGGCTACACCTTC. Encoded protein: CASCGGGSLPYGYTF.

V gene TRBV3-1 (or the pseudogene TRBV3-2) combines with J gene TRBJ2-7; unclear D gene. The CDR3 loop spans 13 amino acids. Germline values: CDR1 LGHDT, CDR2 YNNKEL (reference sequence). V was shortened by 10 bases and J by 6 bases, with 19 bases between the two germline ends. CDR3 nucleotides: TGTGCCACCTCCCAGACTGAGTCGGCCGAGCAGTACTTC. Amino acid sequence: CATSQTESAEQYF.